These 13 T cell receptor beta chains were all obtained from the same sample, sequenced in a study of OX40 agonist ivuxolimab in advanced cancers. TCRdb's copy holds only in-frame clones and misses some; the assay was immunoSEQ multiplex PCR. Seen here are approximately 100,000 clones, roughly four fifths observed once, and the top ten hold 4.5% to 5.5%. The sample in question was CD4+ or CD8+ T cells sorted from blood, obtained in a trial of the OX40 agonist ivuxolimab. These receptor sequences come from an adult with an advanced solid tumor such as melanoma, head and neck, liver or kidney cancer.

The rearrangement uses TRBV7-9 and TRBJ1-4, with D tentatively TRBD1 (5 bases). This CDR3 has 15 residues. Germline assignment: CDR1 SEHNR and CDR2 FQNEAQ (reference sequence). V lost 3 bases and J lost 6, with 14 bases in between. The CDR3 reads CASSLGPKRDEKLFF. CDR3 in DNA: TGTGCCAGCAGCTTGGGACCGAAGAGGGATGAAAAACTGTTTTTT.

The chain carries TRBV30 and TRBJ1-4; D ambiguous. V shed 5 bases and J shed 5 bases, with 6 bases lying between them. The CDR3 totals 11 residues. Germline loops: CDR1 GTSNPN, CDR2 SVGIG (reference sequence). The CDR3 sequence is CAWYQNEKLFF. DNA for the CDR3: TGTGCCTGGTACCAGAATGAAAAACTGTTTTTT.

The sample holds a few counts of this clone. The genes are TRBV29-1 and TRBJ2-1; 11 bases are shared with TRBD2. The CDR3 consists of 16 residues. Germline trimming cut 5 bases from V and 6 bases from J; bases unmatched to any gene: 12. Germline V gene data show CDR1 as SQVTM and CDR2 as ANQGSEA. The CDR3 reads CSVTGTSGKPPNEQFF. DNA of the CDR3: TGCAGCGTTACCGGGACTAGCGGAAAACCTCCCAATGAGCAGTTCTTC.

The CDR3 coding sequence is TGTGCCAGCTCAGCTCTGGATCGAAACTATGGCTACACCTTC. Protein: CASSALDRNYGYTF. The chain has TRBV18 and TRBJ1-2, with unresolved D. V dropped 5 bases and J dropped 2 bases, with 12 bases sitting between them. Germline assignment: CDR1 KGHSH and CDR2 LQKENI. This CDR3 is 14 amino acids long.

The chain combines TRBV5-5 with TRBJ1-1; no firm D call. V shed 1 base and J shed 0 bases, with 10 bases lying between them. Germline V CDR1 and CDR2: SGHKS, YYEKEE (reference sequence). The CDR3 consists of 15 residues. The CDR3: CASSLYDFMNTEAFF. The CDR3 DNA follows: TGTGCCAGCAGCTTGTATGATTTCATGAACACTGAAGCTTTCTTT.

The chain combines TRBV10-3 with TRBJ2-2; D not resolved. The CDR3 covers 14 residues. Trimming took off 7 bases at V and 3 bases at J, with 12 bases between the two ends. Looked up from germline, CDR1 is ENHRY and CDR2 is SYGVKD. CDR3 in DNA: TGTGCCATCAAGTTGGAGCGAGACACCGGGGAGCTGTTTTTT. Its translation: CAIKLERDTGELFF.

CDR3 region: CASSPGLAVTYNEQFF. In DNA form, the CDR3 reads TGCGCCAGCAGCCCGGGACTAGCGGTAACATACAATGAGCAGTTCTTC. This sequence joins TRBV5-1 and TRBJ2-1, with 11 bases matching TRBD2. Germline-derived CDR1 and CDR2 are SGHRS and YFSETQ. The CDR3 runs 16 residues. The J segment lost 4 bases and the V segment lost 4 bases, leaving 7 bases of the junction unmatched.

This clone was detected once. The chain employs TRBV7-9 and TRBJ1-4; D not resolved. Trimming removed 8 bases from V and 5 bases from J, with 18 bases in between. CDR3 size: 15 residues. Germline assignment: CDR1 SEHNR and CDR2 FQNEAQ (reference sequence). The CDR3 nucleotides are TGTGCCAGCTCTTTACTACCGGGTCCAAATGAAAAACTGTTTTTT. Translation: CASSLLPGPNEKLFF.

The chain employs TRBV10-2 and TRBJ2-3, with D unclear. Trimming stripped 6 bases from V and 3 bases from J, with 10 bases between. From germline, CDR1 is WSHSY and CDR2 SAAADI. The CDR3 is made up of 13 amino acids. CDR3 DNA: TGCGCCAGCAGCCTTCTAGGGACAGATACGCAGTATTTT. Its translation is CASSLLGTDTQYF.

The chain uses TRBV30 and TRBJ1-1; D is unresolved. Trimming removed 0 bases at V and 8 bases at J, with 10 bases between. Germline CDR1 reads GTSNPN; CDR2 reads SVGIG (reference sequence). This CDR3 has 12 amino acids. CDR3 in DNA: TGTGCCTGGAGTGTACAAGCGCGAGAAGCTTTCTTT. It is translated as CAWSVQAREAFF.

This clone was seen only a few times. J is TRBJ1-5 and V is TRBV18; a weak D match, TRBD1 (6 bases). Looked up from germline, CDR1 is KGHSH and CDR2 is LQKENI. The CDR3 has 12 residues. V lost 5 bases and J lost 4, with 6 bases in between. The CDR3 sequence is CASSTGNQPQHF. CDR3 sequence (DNA): TGTGCCAGCTCAACAGGGAATCAGCCCCAGCATTTT.

This chain joins TRBV7-8 and TRBJ1-2; TRBD1 agrees at 7 bases. The CDR3 spans 15 residues. After removal of 1 base from V and 8 bases from J, the junction contained 10 bases not matched to a gene. Germline-derived CDR1 and CDR2 are SGHVS and FQNEAQ. The CDR3 nucleotides read TGTGCCAGCAGCTTAGGGTCGAAGGGGGCGCTGGGCTACACCTTC. This gives the protein CASSLGSKGALGYTF.

The chain links TRBV14 to TRBJ1-5; D unclear. CDR3 length equals 14 residues. Germline CDR1 SGHDN, CDR2 FVKESK. V gave up 4 bases and J gave up 1 base, with 8 bases separating them. CDR3 residues: CASSPLNSNQPQHF. The CDR3 nucleotides are TGTGCCAGCAGCCCTTTAAACAGCAATCAGCCCCAGCATTTT.